The next 2 T cell receptor beta chains were all read from a single sample in a study of cytomegalovirus exposure and HLA in healthy donors. The PCR ran on 60 Vbeta and 13 Jbeta primers. The method was immunoSEQ multiplex PCR; TCRdb's version includes in-frame clones alone and lacks a portion of them. This sample has around 140,000 clones, with around 84% found just once. The sequencing sample was made of PBMCs. All receptors derive from a man aged 50 or older in good health and CMV-seronegative.

This rearrangement joins TRBV4-1 to TRBJ2-3; 14 bases align to TRBD2. The CDR3 is made up of 20 amino acids. J was trimmed by 6 bases and V by 1 base; bases with no gene match: 15. From germline, CDR1 is MGHRA and CDR2 YSYEKL. CDR3 region: CASSQGPGSTSGGALDTQYF. The CDR3 region has the DNA TGCGCCAGCAGCCAAGGTCCAGGGTCGACTAGCGGGGGGGCCCTGGATACGCAGTATTTT.

The chain uses TRBV28 and TRBJ2-1, with 7 bases identical to TRBD1. V lost 9 bases and J lost 5; bases outside the gene matches: 16. CDR3 size: 16 residues. CDR1 is MDHEN and CDR2 is SYDVKM in the germline V gene. The CDR3 nucleotides are TGTGCCAGTTTTAGGGGGCCCAAACCTGGGGACAATGAGCAGTTCTTC. Translating gives CASFRGPKPGDNEQFF.